This entry lists 27 T cell receptor beta chains sequenced from one sample in a study of regulatory T cells in long-lasting Graves disease. Indicated time point: newly diagnosed GD, antithyroid drugs for less than 3 months. RNA isolated from PBMCs was used to make the TCR library. The TCR beta library used iRepertoire HTBI primers with Arm-PCR amplification of CDR3. TCRdb analysed the multiplex PCR reads with MiXCR anew, one entry per CDR3 protein. The sample has about 460,000 distinct CDR3 sequences; less than 15% are singletons. The sample was also linked to a second study, of T cells in Graves' hyperthyroidism and ophthalmopathy.

Sample: peripheral blood mononuclear cells (PBMCs), taken at new diagnosis, from a patient treated with antithyroid drugs. The receptors were gathered from a woman in her forties or fifties with Graves disease.

The chain recombines TRBV29-1 with TRBJ2-3; a weak D match, TRBD1 (7 bases). CDR3 length: 12 amino acids. The V end was cut by 4 bases, the J end by 14 bases, with 19 bases between. Per germline, CDR1 SQVTM and CDR2 ANQGSEA. The CDR3, as DNA: TGCAGCGTTGGCCCCCAGGGGGGCCGAGGGTATTTT. Translated, it gives CSVGPQGGRGYF.

This clonotype turned up a few times. The chain carries TRBV28 and TRBJ2-7; 7 bases are shared with TRBD2. Germline-derived CDR1 and CDR2 are MDHEN and SYDVKM. Losses at the gene ends were 4 bases for V and 1 base for J; bases not matched to a gene: 7. This CDR3 spans 15 amino acids. CDR3 sequence: CASSWASGLSYEQYF. The CDR3 nucleotides read TGTGCCAGCAGTTGGGCTAGCGGTTTATCCTACGAGCAGTACTTC. The full variable domain, in which reference TRBV28 and TRBJ2-7 provide the parts outside the CDR3, is DVKVTQSSRYLVKRTGEKVFLECVQDMDHENMFWYRQDPGLGLRLIYFSYDVKMKEKGDIPEGYSVSREKKERFSLILESASTNQTSMYLCASSWASGLSYEQYFGPGTRLTVT.

This chain uses TRBV7-3 with TRBJ2-3, with 9 bases that match TRBD2. V lost 2 bases to trimming and J lost 1 base; unmatched junction nucleotides: 7. Germline V gene lookup returns CDR1 SGHTA and CDR2 FQGTGA. This CDR3 has 17 residues. CDR3 sequence reads: CASSLFAGGYRTDTQYF. The DNA for the CDR3 is TGTGCCAGCAGCTTATTTGCGGGAGGGTACCGCACAGATACGCAGTATTTT.

This clonotype was found many times. The V gene is TRBV20-1, the J gene TRBJ2-7; tentative D call: TRBD2 (6 bases). Looked up from germline, CDR1 is DFQATT and CDR2 is SNEGSKA (reference sequence). The CDR3 spans 13 residues. V was shortened by 3 bases and J by 0 bases, with 9 bases between the two germline ends. CDR3 coding DNA: TGCAGTGCTAGTCAGCGGGTCTCCTACGAGCAGTACTTC. Translated: CSASQRVSYEQYF.

This clonotype was recorded at least ten times. CDR3 in DNA: TGTGCCAGCAGCTTATGGTCGACAGGGGGGAGTGAGCAGTTCTTC. Translating gives CASSLWSTGGSEQFF. The J gene is TRBJ2-1, the V gene TRBV7-2; TRBD1 agrees at 9 bases. The CDR3 is 15 amino acids. Per germline, CDR1 SGHTA and CDR2 FQGNSA. V was clipped by 2 bases and J by 9 bases; unmatched bases: 8. Using reference TRBV7-2 and TRBJ2-1 for the parts outside the CDR3, the full variable domain is GAGVSQSPSNKVTEKGKDVELRCDPISGHTALYWYRQSLGQGLEFLIYFQGNSAPDKSGLPSDRFSAERTGGSVSTLTIQRTQQEDSAVYLCASSLWSTGGSEQFFGPGTRLTVL.

This clonotype appeared many times. The rearrangement links TRBV12-3 or TRBV12-4 to TRBJ1-3, with 9 bases lining up with TRBD1. This CDR3 is built from 15 residues. Losses at the gene ends were 6 bases for V and 2 bases for J; bases not matched to a gene: 5. In nucleotides, the CDR3 is TGTGCCAGCAGCCCACAGGGGGCGGCTGGAAACACCATATATTTT. Translating gives CASSPQGAAGNTIYF.

This clonotype was counted at least ten times. CDR3 nucleotides: TGTGCCAGCAGCTCCCCCCGGGACAGAAAGAATGAAGCTTTCTTT. Translated: CASSSPRDRKNEAFF. This chain links TRBV11-2 with TRBJ1-1; 7 nucleotides line up with TRBD1. Germline V gene data show CDR1 as SGHAT and CDR2 as FQNNGV. This CDR3 has 15 residues. Trimming at V came to 4 bases and at J to 7 bases, leaving 12 bases not matched to a gene.

This clonotype was counted many times. This rearrangement joins TRBV6-5 to TRBJ1-5; the D is unclear. The ends were cut back, 4 bases at V and 4 bases at J, with 11 bases in the middle. The CDR3 length is 14 residues. From germline, CDR1 is MNHEY and CDR2 SVGAGI. For the CDR3, the DNA is TGTGCCAGCAGTTTTGAGACCTCAAATCAGCCCCAGCATTTT. Its protein is CASSFETSNQPQHF.

This clonotype came up many times. The genes are TRBV18 and TRBJ2-5; D remains ambiguous. The CDR3 is 13 amino acids. CDR1 and CDR2 from the germline V gene are KGHSH and LQKENI. The V end lost 4 bases, the J end lost 3 bases, and 9 bases lay between the germline ends. CDR3 in amino acids: CASSQGFEETQYF. Written as DNA, the CDR3 is TGTGCCAGCTCACAAGGCTTCGAAGAGACCCAGTACTTC.

This clonotype was seen many times. The chain carries TRBV28 and TRBJ2-5, with 9 bases aligning to TRBD2. V lost 7 bases, J lost 2 bases, and 17 bases stayed unmatched. Germline V gene lookup returns CDR1 MDHEN and CDR2 SYDVKM. The CDR3 has 18 amino acids. The CDR3 nucleotides are TGTGCCAGCAATCCCTCGGGGCTAGCGGGATCGTGGCAAGAGACCCAGTACTTC. Translation gives CASNPSGLAGSWQETQYF.

V and J are TRBV7-6 and TRBJ2-6; D is undetermined. V was clipped by 6 bases and J by 1 base, with 10 bases between them. CDR3 length: 15 amino acids. Germline V CDR1 and CDR2: SGHVS, FNYEAQ. The CDR3 coding sequence is TGTGCCAGCAGACCCGATCCTTCTGGGGCCAACGTCCTGACTTTC. It specifies CASRPDPSGANVLTF.

This clonotype was recorded many times. This chain connects TRBV30 to TRBJ2-2, with TRBD2 identical over 10 bases. J lost 4 bases, V lost 2 bases, and 1 base had no gene match. The length of the CDR3 is 14 residues. Germline values: CDR1 GTSNPN, CDR2 SVGIG (reference sequence). The CDR3 protein is CAWSSGRGTGELFF. The CDR3 DNA reads as TGTGCCTGGAGTAGCGGGAGGGGCACCGGGGAGCTGTTTTTT.

Many counts were recorded for this clonotype. The chain links TRBV11-3 to TRBJ1-3; D possibly corresponds to TRBD1 (5 bases). The germline V gene has CDR1 SGHNT and CDR2 YENEEA. Trimming cost V 1 base and J 8 bases, with 18 bases left between them. The CDR3 sequence is 16 residues long. CDR3 in DNA: TGTGCCAGCAGCTTAGGGTACGGACGGGACGGAGACACCATATATTTT. It codes for CASSLGYGRDGDTIYF.

The chain combines TRBV7-6 with TRBJ2-7, with 8 bases identical to TRBD2. Germline CDR1 reads SGHVS; CDR2 reads FNYEAQ. The CDR3 runs to 17 residues. The trim removed 2 bases at V and 2 bases at J, leaving 11 bases unmatched. The CDR3 is CASSLSRGSGSTYEQYF. CDR3 DNA sequence: TGTGCCAGCAGCTTATCCCGGGGGAGCGGGAGTACCTACGAGCAGTACTTC.

This clonotype has a handful of counts. The chain joins TRBV10-3 to TRBJ2-7; 11 bases match TRBD2. Germline trimming cut 7 bases from V and 3 bases from J; bases unmatched to any gene: 8. The CDR3 loop spans 15 amino acids. The germline gives CDR1 ENHRY, CDR2 SYGVKD. In nucleotides, the CDR3 is TGTGCCATCACCCCGGGACTAGCGGCGGGCTACGAGCAGTACTTC. This codes for CAITPGLAAGYEQYF.

The chain joins TRBV7-9 to TRBJ1-1; D unresolved. Trimming left V 6 bases short and J 0 bases short, with 11 bases between. Germline assignment: CDR1 SEHNR and CDR2 FQNEAQ (reference sequence). The CDR3 runs 14 residues. The CDR3 is CASRADHMNTEAFF. The DNA for the CDR3 is TGTGCCAGCAGAGCCGATCATATGAACACTGAAGCTTTCTTT. The full variable domain, with the rest looked up from reference TRBV7-9 and TRBJ1-1, is DTGVSQNPRHKITKRGQNVTFRCDPISEHNRLYWYRQTLGQGPEFLTYFQNEAQLEKSRLLSDRFSAERPKGSFSTLEIQRTEQGDSAMYLCASRADHMNTEAFFGQGTRLTVV.

With regard to this clonotype: One base away lies a much larger clone, so this may be a sequencing read error. V is TRBV30 and J is TRBJ2-1; D not certain. This CDR3 has 12 residues. CDR1 is GTSNPN, CDR2 SVGIG, per germline (reference sequence). The CDR3 region is CVWSADYNEQFF. CDR3 DNA sequence: TGTGTCTGGAGTGCCGATTACAATGAGCAGTTCTTC.

This clonotype was observed many times. The chain uses TRBV28 and TRBJ1-5; D perhaps matches TRBD1 (6 bases). This CDR3 spans 15 amino acids. In germline, CDR1 is MDHEN, CDR2 SYDVKM. Trimming removed 6 bases from V and 3 bases from J, with 15 bases in between. CDR3 nucleotides: TGTGCCAGCAGCCCTGGACAGATGAACAATCAGCCCCAGCATTTT. This gives the protein CASSPGQMNNQPQHF.

This clonotype was observed many times. The chain carries TRBV5-6 and TRBJ2-1; D is unclear. CDR3 length: 11 amino acids. The germline CDR1 and CDR2 sequences are SGHDT and YYEEEE. V lost 0 bases, J lost 15 bases, and 10 bases lay in between. In DNA form, the CDR3 reads TGTGCCAGCAGCTTGGCGGCAGACCGGTTCTTC. Protein sequence: CASSLAADRFF.

V and J are TRBV2 and TRBJ2-3, with D perhaps TRBD2 (5 bases). Germline V gene lookup returns CDR1 SNHLY and CDR2 FYNNEI. V dropped 3 bases and J dropped 2 bases, with 21 bases sitting between them. This CDR3 comprises 18 residues. The CDR3 DNA is TGTGCCAGCAGTGAGTCGGTCGGGGTGACCTATATCACAGATACGCAGTATTTT. It specifies CASSESVGVTYITDTQYF.

The sample holds many counts of this clonotype. The chain couples TRBV2 to TRBJ2-7; 9 nucleotides agree with TRBD1. V dropped 1 base and J dropped 4; count of bases not matched to a gene: 8. The CDR3 loop spans 16 amino acids. Germline V CDR1 and CDR2: SNHLY, FYNNEI. CDR3 bases: TGTGCCAGCAGTGAAGGACCAACAGGGGGCCCATACGAGCAGTACTTC. Its protein is CASSEGPTGGPYEQYF.

This clonotype was detected ten times or more. The V call is TRBV28, the J call TRBJ2-1; D not certain. V was shortened by 6 bases and J by 7 bases, with 22 bases between the two germline ends. Germline CDR1 is MDHEN and CDR2 is SYDVKM. The CDR3 runs 16 residues. As DNA, the CDR3 is TGTGCCAGCAGCCCCGAAACTGTCTTGGGTAGGAATGAGCAGTTCTTC. As protein: CASSPETVLGRNEQFF.

The chain carries TRBV5-6 and TRBJ2-1; 8 nucleotides agree with TRBD2. J gave up 5 bases and V 5 bases, and 6 bases lay outside the gene matches. Germline V gives CDR1 SGHDT, CDR2 YYEEEE. The CDR3 loop spans 14 amino acids. Here the CDR3 reads CASRKAGAHNEQFF. The CDR3, as DNA: TGTGCCAGCAGGAAAGCGGGAGCACACAATGAGCAGTTCTTC.

This clonotype was detected only a few times. The chain couples TRBV6-1 to TRBJ2-1, with a possible D match to TRBD2 (6 bases). V lost 7 bases to trimming and J lost 6 bases, with 22 bases between them. Germline V lookup: CDR1 MNHNS, CDR2 SASEGT. The CDR3 consists of 16 residues. This CDR3 reads CASMTTLTGVSNEQFF. The CDR3, as DNA: TGTGCCAGCATGACGACTCTGACGGGAGTAAGCAATGAGCAGTTCTTC.

The gene calls are TRBV24-1 and TRBJ2-3; 8 bases are shared with TRBD1. Germline V gives CDR1 KGHDR, CDR2 SFDVKD. The CDR3 sequence is 15 residues long. J gave up 1 base and V 4 bases, and 3 bases lay outside the gene matches. The CDR3 loop is CATSEPGQGTDTQYF. The CDR3 bases are TGTGCCACCAGTGAGCCGGGACAGGGCACAGATACGCAGTATTTT.

This clonotype came up many times. The CDR3 DNA reads as TGCGCCAGCAGCTTTAGCGGGATAACAGATACGCAGTATTTT. This gives the protein CASSFSGITDTQYF. V gene TRBV5-1 combines with J gene TRBJ2-3; 8 bases are a match to TRBD2. CDR3 length equals 14 residues. The trim removed 2 bases at V and 3 bases at J, leaving 2 bases unmatched. CDR1 SGHRS and CDR2 YFSETQ come from the germline V gene. Complete variable domain (other parts from reference TRBV5-1 and TRBJ2-3): KAGVTQTPRYLIKTRGQQVTLSCSPISGHRSVSWYQQTPGQGLQFLFEYFSETQRNKGNFPGRFSGRQFSNSRSEMNVSTLELGDSALYLCASSFSGITDTQYFGPGTRLTVL.

The chain carries TRBV19 and TRBJ2-5; unclear D gene. The CDR3 runs 13 residues. Per germline, CDR1 LNHDA and CDR2 SQIVND (reference sequence). The germline V and J ends were trimmed by 3 bases and 2 bases, with 7 bases remaining between them. CDR3 bases: TGTGCCAGTAGTATTGCTCAGCAAGAGACCCAGTACTTC. Its protein product is CASSIAQQETQYF.